The 23 T cell receptor beta chains given below trace back to one sample, sequenced in a study of T cell responses to AZD1222 COVID-19 vaccine. This table comes from immunoSEQ multiplex PCR, and its TCRdb copy is limited to in-frame clones, with some not included. Altogether 100,000 to 130,000 clones are present, approximately 86% being singletons, with the ten largest covering around 3.2%. The specimen comprised peripheral blood, sampled on day 0 of AZD1222 vaccination. The origin of the receptors is an adult in good health.

V usage is TRBV11-3 and J usage is TRBJ2-3; 7 positions match TRBD2. J gave up 6 bases and V 4 bases, and 7 bases lay outside the gene matches. Germline-derived CDR1 and CDR2 are SGHNT and YENEEA. The CDR3 has 14 amino acids. DNA of the CDR3: TGTGCCAGCAGCTCGCGGACTAGTCGGGATACGCAGTATTTT. It encodes CASSSRTSRDTQYF.

V and J are TRBV11-1 and TRBJ1-1; D might be TRBD1 (5 bases). CDR1 is SGHAT and CDR2 is FQDESV in the germline V gene (reference sequence). CDR3 size: 15 residues. Trimming pared 0 bases from V and 4 bases from J, leaving 12 bases between. The CDR3 loop is CASSLAPGPGTEAFF. DNA of the CDR3: TGTGCCAGCAGCTTAGCGCCGGGGCCGGGCACTGAAGCTTTCTTT.

The chain combines TRBV4-1 with TRBJ1-1, with D unresolved. Per germline, CDR1 MGHRA and CDR2 YSYEKL. Trimming pared 1 base from V and 6 bases from J, leaving 15 bases between. The CDR3 totals 15 residues. CDR3 sequence reads: CASSQVKGSSAEAFF. The CDR3 bases are TGCGCCAGCAGCCAAGTTAAGGGTAGTAGCGCTGAAGCTTTCTTT.

V gene TRBV6-2 or TRBV6-3 combines with J gene TRBJ2-1; the match to TRBD2 covers 12 bases. Germline CDR1 and CDR2: MNHEY and SVGEGT. The CDR3 contains 16 residues. J was trimmed by 3 bases and V by 6 bases; bases with no gene match: 6. This CDR3 reads CASSPLAGGGYNEQFF. The CDR3 region has the DNA TGTGCCAGCAGCCCCCTAGCGGGGGGGGGCTACAATGAGCAGTTCTTC.

About this clone itself: Within the sample, other DNA sequences also encode this same CDR3. This CDR3 is CASSSGSGNTIYF. In DNA form, the CDR3 reads TGTGCCAGCAGCTCCGGTTCTGGAAACACCATATATTTT. The V call is TRBV7-2, the J call TRBJ1-3; D call uncertain. V lost 4 bases, J lost 1 base, and 5 bases lay in between. The CDR3 contains 13 residues. Germline CDR1 and CDR2: SGHTA and FQGNSA.

The chain carries TRBV5-5 and TRBJ1-4; possible D gene TRBD1, 5 bases. The germline V gene encodes CDR1 SGHKS and CDR2 YYEKEE (reference sequence). This CDR3 is built from 15 residues. The V end lost 4 bases, the J end lost 4 bases, and 14 bases lay between the germline ends. CDR3 protein: CASSQGTVDNEKLFF. The CDR3 nucleotides are TGTGCCAGCAGCCAAGGGACGGTTGATAATGAAAAACTGTTTTTT.

The chain is built from TRBV27 and TRBJ2-1, with D perhaps matching TRBD2 (7 bases). Between the trimmed V and J ends, which lost 1 base and 0 bases, there was a span of 10 bases. This CDR3 is built from 16 residues. CDR1 and CDR2 from the germline V gene are MNHEY and SMNVEV (reference sequence). CDR3 residues: CASSLLGGPSYNEQFF. In DNA, the CDR3 is TGTGCCAGCAGTTTATTGGGGGGGCCCTCCTACAATGAGCAGTTCTTC.

In DNA form, the CDR3 reads TGTGCCAGCAGCCAAGGGTCTGAAGCTTTCTTT. Its translation: CASSQGSEAFF. This chain connects TRBV3-1 (or the pseudogene TRBV3-2) to TRBJ1-1, with unresolved D. The CDR3 has 11 residues. V was trimmed by 1 base and J by 6 bases, leaving 3 bases between them. Germline CDR1 reads LGHDT; CDR2 reads YNNKEL (reference sequence).

This chain uses TRBV10-3 with TRBJ1-1, with 9 bases fitting TRBD1. Losses at the gene ends were 8 bases for V and 5 bases for J; bases not matched to a gene: 12. CDR1 ENHRY and CDR2 SYGVKD come from the germline V gene. The CDR3 totals 15 residues. Here the CDR3 DNA reads TGTGCCATCGGCACCAGGACAGGGGATCCGACTGAAGCTTTCTTT. It specifies CAIGTRTGDPTEAFF.

The J gene is TRBJ2-3, the V gene TRBV5-1; D is possibly TRBD1 (5 bases). Trimming left V 3 bases short and J 1 base short, with 21 bases between. The CDR3 is 18 residues long. The germline V gene has CDR1 SGHRS and CDR2 YFSETQ. This CDR3 is CASSSTLTQGFGTDTQYF. CDR3 in DNA: TGCGCCAGCAGCTCAACGCTAACCCAGGGTTTTGGCACAGATACGCAGTATTTT.

This rearrangement joins TRBV3-1 (or the pseudogene TRBV3-2) to TRBJ2-1; 7 bases agree with TRBD1. CDR3 length: 16 residues. The germline gives CDR1 LGHDT, CDR2 YNNKEL (reference sequence). J gave up 7 bases and V 4 bases, and 13 bases lay outside the gene matches. DNA of the CDR3: TGTGCCAGCAGCCTTTCGACAGGGTATCTGGTTAATGAGCAGTTCTTC. This sequence encodes CASSLSTGYLVNEQFF.

V usage is TRBV30 and J usage is TRBJ2-1; D is possibly TRBD2 (6 bases). The CDR3 sequence is 15 residues long. With 2 bases removed from V and 0 bases from J, the gap between germline ends came to 11 bases. CDR1 is GTSNPN, CDR2 SVGIG, per germline (reference sequence). Here the CDR3 reads CAWSRRDPSYNEQFF. CDR3 coding DNA: TGTGCCTGGAGTAGGAGGGACCCCTCCTACAATGAGCAGTTCTTC.

The genes are TRBV7-9 and TRBJ2-5; weak D call: TRBD1 (6 bases). The CDR3 extends over 16 amino acids. Trimming removed 5 bases at V and 2 bases at J, with 18 bases between. Per the germline V gene, CDR1 is SEHNR and CDR2 is FQNEAQ (reference sequence). In DNA, the CDR3 is TGTGCCAGCAGCCCCAGGGGACGGCTCATGCAAGAGACCCAGTACTTC. This sequence encodes CASSPRGRLMQETQYF.

The chain couples TRBV5-4 to TRBJ1-2, with D unresolved. The CDR3 spans 16 residues. V was cut by 0 bases and J by 6 bases, with 18 bases left in between. Germline V gene data show CDR1 as SGHNT and CDR2 as YYREEE (reference sequence). The CDR3 sequence is CASSLVSGSPIHGYTF. DNA for the CDR3: TGTGCCAGCAGCTTGGTTTCAGGCTCACCTATTCATGGCTACACCTTC.

V is TRBV28 and J is TRBJ2-2, with no clear D. The length of the CDR3 is 15 residues. V was cut by 6 bases and J by 1 base, with 12 bases left in between. CDR1 and CDR2 from the germline V gene are MDHEN and SYDVKM. The CDR3 bases are TGTGCCAGCAGGGGTGGGGTAAAGAACACCGGGGAGCTGTTTTTT. Amino acids: CASRGGVKNTGELFF.

The chain recombines TRBV11-1 with TRBJ1-2, with D hard to call. The CDR3 has 13 residues. Between the trimmed V and J ends, which lost 1 base and 4 bases, there was a span of 7 bases. CDR1 SGHAT and CDR2 FQDESV come from the germline V gene (reference sequence). Here the CDR3 reads CASSLGLIYGYTF. CDR3 sequence (DNA): TGTGCCAGCAGCTTAGGCTTGATCTATGGCTACACCTTC.

This rearrangement joins TRBV28 to TRBJ1-4; maybe TRBD1 (6 bases). Germline lookup yields CDR1 MDHEN and CDR2 SYDVKM. The germline V and J ends were trimmed by 7 bases and 9 bases, with 15 bases remaining between them. This CDR3 region has 13 residues. CDR3 amino acids: CASTIVGAKKLFF. For the CDR3, the DNA is TGTGCCAGCACCATAGTGGGGGCTAAAAAACTGTTTTTT.

The chain employs TRBV4-2 and TRBJ2-3; 11 nucleotides line up with TRBD2. Losses at the gene ends were 4 bases for V and 3 bases for J; bases not matched to a gene: 9. The germline CDR1 and CDR2 sequences are LGHNA and YNFKEQ. There are 17 residues in the CDR3. The CDR3 here is CASSPTSGGQGTDTQYF. DNA for the CDR3: TGTGCCAGCAGCCCCACTAGCGGGGGTCAGGGGACAGATACGCAGTATTTT.

The chain joins TRBV7-3 to TRBJ2-3; TRBD2 is a possible D gene (6 bases). Trimming shortened V by 0 bases and J by 1 base, and 11 bases separated the two germline ends. Germline V gene lookup returns CDR1 SGHTA and CDR2 FQGTGA. There are 16 residues in the CDR3. The chain's CDR3 is CASSLTSASGTDTQYF. The CDR3 bases are TGTGCCAGCAGCTTAACGTCGGCTAGCGGCACAGATACGCAGTATTTT.

This clone is a singleton in its sample. The chain is built from TRBV5-5 and TRBJ1-1; D remains unclear. This CDR3 is built from 15 residues. The germline CDR1 and CDR2 sequences are SGHKS and YYEKEE (reference sequence). Trimming removed 6 bases at V and 3 bases at J, with 18 bases between. The CDR3, as DNA: TGTGCCAGCACCATAGGTCACGGGTGGGACACTGAAGCTTTCTTT. Translated, it gives CASTIGHGWDTEAFF.

The chain has TRBV28 and TRBJ2-3, with 8 bases aligning to TRBD2. Trimming at V came to 8 bases and at J to 2 bases, leaving 3 bases not matched to a gene. This CDR3 spans 13 amino acids. Germline assignment: CDR1 MDHEN and CDR2 SYDVKM. In DNA form, the CDR3 reads TGTGCCAGCCTTAGCGGGGCCACAGATACGCAGTATTTT. Residues: CASLSGATDTQYF.

This chain connects TRBV6-5 to TRBJ2-3; 8 bases map to TRBD2. The CDR3 runs 15 residues. V lost 8 bases to trimming and J lost 6 bases; unmatched junction nucleotides: 13. Looked up from germline, CDR1 is MNHEY and CDR2 is SVGAGI. CDR3 in amino acids: CASQGWGPGGDTQYF. The CDR3 DNA reads as TGTGCCAGCCAAGGGTGGGGCCCGGGAGGGGATACGCAGTATTTT.

The chain recombines TRBV6-5 with TRBJ1-6; D gene unclear. This CDR3 comprises 13 residues. V lost 2 bases and J 6 bases, leaving 5 bases between the germline ends. Germline CDR1 MNHEY, CDR2 SVGAGI. CDR3 amino acids: CASSYIANSPLHF. The CDR3, as DNA: TGTGCCAGCAGTTACATCGCTAATTCACCCCTCCACTTT.